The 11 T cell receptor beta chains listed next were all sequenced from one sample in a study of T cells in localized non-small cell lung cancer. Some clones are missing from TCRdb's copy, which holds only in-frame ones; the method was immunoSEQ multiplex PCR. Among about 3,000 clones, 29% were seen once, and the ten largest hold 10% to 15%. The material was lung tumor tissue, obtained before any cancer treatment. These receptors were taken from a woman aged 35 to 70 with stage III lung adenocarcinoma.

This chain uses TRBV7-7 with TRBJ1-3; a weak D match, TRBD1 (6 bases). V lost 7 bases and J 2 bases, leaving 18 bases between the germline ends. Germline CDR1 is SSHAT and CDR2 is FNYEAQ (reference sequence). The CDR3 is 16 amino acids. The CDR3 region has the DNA TGTGCCAGCAAGGTAATAGGACAGCCAACTGGAAACACCATATATTTT. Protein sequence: CASKVIGQPTGNTIYF.

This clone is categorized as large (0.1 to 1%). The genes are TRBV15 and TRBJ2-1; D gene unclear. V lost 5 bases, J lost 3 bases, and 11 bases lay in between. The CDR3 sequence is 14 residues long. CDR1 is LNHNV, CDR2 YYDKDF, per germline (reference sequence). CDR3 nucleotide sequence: TGTGCCACCAGCGGAAGCCACTACTACAATGAGCAGTTCTTC. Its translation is CATSGSHYYNEQFF.

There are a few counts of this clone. The DNA for the CDR3 is TGTGCCAGTAGTATAGTGAGCGGGAGGATCGACGAGCAGTACTTC. Translating it yields CASSIVSGRIDEQYF. V gene TRBV19 combines with J gene TRBJ2-7; 9 bases are shared with TRBD2. The germline gives CDR1 LNHDA, CDR2 SQIVND (reference sequence). The CDR3 extends over 15 amino acids. V shed 1 base, J shed 5 bases, and the junction held 6 bases outside the gene matches. Based on the CDR3 plus reference TRBV19 and TRBJ2-7, the full variable domain is DGGITQSPKYLFRKEGQNVTLSCEQNLNHDAMYWYRQDPGQGLRLIYYSQIVNDFQKGDIAEGYSVSREKKESFPLTVTSAQKNPTAFYLCASSIVSGRIDEQYFGPGTRLTVT.

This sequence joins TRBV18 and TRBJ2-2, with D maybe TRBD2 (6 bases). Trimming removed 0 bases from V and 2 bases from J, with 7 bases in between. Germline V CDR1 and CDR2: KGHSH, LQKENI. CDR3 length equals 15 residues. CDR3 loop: CASSPPGGNTGELFF. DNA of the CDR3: TGTGCCAGCTCACCACCGGGAGGTAACACCGGGGAGCTGTTTTTT.

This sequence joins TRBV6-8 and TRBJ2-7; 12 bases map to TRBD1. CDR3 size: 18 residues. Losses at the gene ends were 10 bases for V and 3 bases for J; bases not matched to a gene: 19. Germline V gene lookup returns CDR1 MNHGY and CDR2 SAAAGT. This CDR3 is CAIREGDRGPASLYEQYF. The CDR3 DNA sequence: TGTGCCATCAGGGAAGGGGACAGGGGGCCTGCCTCCCTCTACGAGCAGTACTTC.

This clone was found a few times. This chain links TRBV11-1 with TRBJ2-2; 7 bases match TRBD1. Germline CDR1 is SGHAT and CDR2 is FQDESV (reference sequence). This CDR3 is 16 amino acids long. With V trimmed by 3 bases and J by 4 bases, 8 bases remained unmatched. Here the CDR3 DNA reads TGTGCCAGCAGCTTGGTAGGGGGCGCCGGCACCGGGGAGCTGTTTTTT. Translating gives CASSLVGGAGTGELFF.

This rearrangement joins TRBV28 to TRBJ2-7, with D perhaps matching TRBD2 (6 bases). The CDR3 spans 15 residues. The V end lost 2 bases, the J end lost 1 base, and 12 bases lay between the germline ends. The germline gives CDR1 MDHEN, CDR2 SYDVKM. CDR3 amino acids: CASSLGGGLSYEQYF. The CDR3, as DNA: TGTGCCAGCAGTTTAGGGGGTGGACTATCCTACGAGCAGTACTTC. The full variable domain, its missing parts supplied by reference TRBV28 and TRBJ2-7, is DVKVTQSSRYLVKRTGEKVFLECVQDMDHENMFWYRQDPGLGLRLIYFSYDVKMKEKGDIPEGYSVSREKKERFSLILESASTNQTSMYLCASSLGGGLSYEQYFGPGTRLTVT.

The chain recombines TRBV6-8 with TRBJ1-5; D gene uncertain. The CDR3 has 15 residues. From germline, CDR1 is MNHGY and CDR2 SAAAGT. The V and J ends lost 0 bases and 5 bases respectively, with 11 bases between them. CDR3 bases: TGTGCCAGCAGTTACTCGAAAAGCTTACATCAGCCCCAGCATTTT. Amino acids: CASSYSKSLHQPQHF.

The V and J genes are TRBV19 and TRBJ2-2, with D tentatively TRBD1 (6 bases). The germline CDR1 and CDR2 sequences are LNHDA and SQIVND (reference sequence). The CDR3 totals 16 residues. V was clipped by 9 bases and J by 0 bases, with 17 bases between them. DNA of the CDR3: TGTGCCAGCCTTCCAGGGGCAGGCACGAACACCGGGGAGCTGTTTTTT. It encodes CASLPGAGTNTGELFF. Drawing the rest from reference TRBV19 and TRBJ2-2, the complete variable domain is DGGITQSPKYLFRKEGQNVTLSCEQNLNHDAMYWYRQDPGQGLRLIYYSQIVNDFQKGDIAEGYSVSREKKESFPLTVTSAQKNPTAFYLCASLPGAGTNTGELFFGEGSRLTVL.

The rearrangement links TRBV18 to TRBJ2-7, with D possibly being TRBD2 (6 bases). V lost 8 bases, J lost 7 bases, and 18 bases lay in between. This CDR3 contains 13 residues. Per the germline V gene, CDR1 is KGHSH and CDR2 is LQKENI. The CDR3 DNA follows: TGTGCCAGCACGGGCGGGGTACTTCGGGAGCAGTACTTC. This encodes CASTGGVLREQYF.

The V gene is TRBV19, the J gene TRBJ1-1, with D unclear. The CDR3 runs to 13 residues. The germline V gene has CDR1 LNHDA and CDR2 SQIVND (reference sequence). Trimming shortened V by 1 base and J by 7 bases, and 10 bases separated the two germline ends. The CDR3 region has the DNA TGTGCCAGTAGTATAGTAGGGAGGAATGAAGCTTTCTTT. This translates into CASSIVGRNEAFF.